Following are 22 T cell receptor beta chains from one sample sequenced in a study of OX40 agonist ivuxolimab in advanced cancers. Method: immunoSEQ multiplex PCR; TCRdb's copy keeps in-frame clones and lacks some. The sample gives 15,000 to 20,000 clones, approximately 76% of which show up once; around 45% is in the top ten. This specimen consisted of CD4+ or CD8+ T cells sorted from blood, obtained in a trial of the OX40 agonist ivuxolimab. These receptors were obtained from an adult with an advanced solid tumor such as melanoma, head and neck, liver or kidney cancer.

This sequence joins TRBV18 and TRBJ2-7; D unclear. The length of the CDR3 is 13 residues. Germline V lookup: CDR1 KGHSH, CDR2 LQKENI. Trimming took 0 bases from V and 2 from J, leaving 5 bases between them. CDR3 coding DNA: TGTGCCAGCTCACCACCCCCACCCTACGAGCAGTACTTC. It codes for CASSPPPPYEQYF.

Details on this clone: Other DNA variants within this sample encode the same CDR3. The CDR3 is CASSLGQGTGELFF. CDR3 in DNA: TGTGCCAGCAGCTTAGGACAGGGAACCGGGGAGCTGTTTTTT. The genes are TRBV11-2 and TRBJ2-2; 7 positions match TRBD1. The CDR3 runs to 14 residues. CDR1 and CDR2 from the germline V gene are SGHAT and FQNNGV. V was clipped by 1 base and J by 5 bases; unmatched bases: 1.

This chain connects TRBV29-1 to TRBJ2-7; tentatively, D is TRBD2 (5 bases). The V end was cut by 7 bases, the J end by 0 bases, with 10 bases between. This CDR3 region has 12 residues. Germline CDR1 SQVTM, CDR2 ANQGSEA. The chain's CDR3 is CSGRTDSYEQYF. In DNA, the CDR3 is TGCAGCGGGCGGACTGACTCCTACGAGCAGTACTTC.

By share, this clone counts as medium-sized. The chain couples TRBV9 to TRBJ2-1, with 12 bases fitting TRBD1. Germline V gene data show CDR1 as SGDLS and CDR2 as YYNGEE. J was trimmed by 8 bases and V by 0 bases; bases with no gene match: 6. The CDR3 consists of 16 residues. CDR3 sequence (DNA): TGTGCCAGCAGCGTAGAGGGACAGGGGGCTATCGATGAGCAGTTCTTC. Translating it yields CASSVEGQGAIDEQFF.

This chain joins TRBV7-9 and TRBJ1-5, with 9 bases that match TRBD1. Germline V gene data show CDR1 as SEHNR and CDR2 as FQNEAQ (reference sequence). V trimming: 5 bases; J trimming: 7 bases; junction bases outside the gene matches: 6. The CDR3 covers 14 residues. The CDR3 coding sequence is TGTGCCAGCAGCGCCACAGGGGGCGAACAGCCCCAGCATTTT. This translates into CASSATGGEQPQHF. The full variable domain, in which reference TRBV7-9 and TRBJ1-5 provide the parts outside the CDR3, is DTGVSQNPRHKITKRGQNVTFRCDPISEHNRLYWYRQTLGQGPEFLTYFQNEAQLEKSRLLSDRFSAERPKGSFSTLEIQRTEQGDSAMYLCASSATGGEQPQHFGDGTRLSIL.

The chain is built from TRBV5-1 and TRBJ1-4; 8 nucleotides line up with TRBD1. From germline, CDR1 is SGHRS and CDR2 YFSETQ. The length of the CDR3 is 17 residues. The V gene end was trimmed by 4 bases and the J gene end by 0 bases; junction bases not matched to a gene: 8. In DNA, the CDR3 is TGCGCCAGCAGCATGACAGGGGCCACCGCAACTAATGAAAAACTGTTTTTT. Residues: CASSMTGATATNEKLFF.

The rearrangement joins TRBV18 to TRBJ2-5; 7 nucleotides match TRBD1. The DNA end is a closer match to TRBJ2-7, so the J assignment may be wrong. Germline V gives CDR1 KGHSH, CDR2 LQKENI. The CDR3 totals 14 residues. The CDR3, as DNA: TGTGCCAGCTCACCCGGACAGGCGACCTACGAGCAGTACTTC. Translated, it gives CASSPGQATYEQYF.

The rearrangement uses TRBV6-5 and TRBJ1-1, with 7 bases lining up with TRBD1. V shed 6 bases and J 6 bases; nucleotides not matched to a gene: 10. CDR3 length: 14 amino acids. Germline CDR1 and CDR2: MNHEY and SVGAGI. This CDR3 is CASRRQGLGAEAFF. CDR3 nucleotides: TGTGCCAGCAGAAGACAGGGTTTAGGGGCTGAAGCTTTCTTT.

The CDR3 protein is CASSSRTGGFGELFF. CDR3 DNA sequence: TGTGCCAGCAGCTCAAGGACAGGGGGCTTCGGGGAGCTGTTTTTT. V is TRBV5-4 and J is TRBJ2-2, with TRBD1 matching over 11 bases. The trim removed 3 bases at V and 7 bases at J, leaving 5 bases unmatched. The CDR3 is 15 amino acids. Germline CDR1 and CDR2: SGHNT and YYREEE (reference sequence).

This clone was counted a single time. The chain carries TRBV13 and TRBJ1-1; the match to TRBD1 covers 9 bases. The trim removed 4 bases at V and 10 bases at J, leaving 4 bases unmatched. Per germline, CDR1 PRHDT and CDR2 FYEKMQ (reference sequence). The CDR3 loop spans 12 amino acids. CDR3 in DNA: TGTGCCAGCAGCTGGGGACAGGGAGGAGCTTTCTTT. Protein product: CASSWGQGGAFF.

This clone came up once. This sequence joins TRBV11-2 and TRBJ2-1; D is uncertain. The CDR3 runs to 14 residues. The V gene lost 1 base and the J gene lost 3 bases, with 7 bases spanning the gap. Germline lookup yields CDR1 SGHAT and CDR2 FQNNGV. CDR3 DNA: TGTGCCAGCAGCTTAGTACCCTACTACAATGAGCAGTTCTTC. Translating it yields CASSLVPYYNEQFF.

This chain uses TRBV5-1 with TRBJ2-1; 9 bases match TRBD2. The trim removed 4 bases at V and 7 bases at J, leaving 6 bases unmatched. Germline V gene data show CDR1 as SGHRS and CDR2 as YFSETQ. This CDR3 comprises 14 residues. The CDR3 is CASSTGLAENEQFF. The DNA for the CDR3 is TGCGCCAGCAGCACGGGACTAGCAGAGAATGAGCAGTTCTTC.

J is TRBJ1-3 and V is TRBV7-8, with no clear D. The CDR3 runs to 14 residues. Germline lookup yields CDR1 SGHVS and CDR2 FQNEAQ. V was cut by 1 base and J by 1 base, with 5 bases left in between. The CDR3: CASSLDYSGNTIYF. The CDR3 coding sequence is TGTGCCAGCAGCTTAGACTATTCTGGAAACACCATATATTTT.

The chain couples TRBV7-6 to TRBJ2-1; 11 positions match TRBD2. This CDR3 is built from 18 residues. The J segment lost 0 bases and the V segment lost 1 base, leaving 5 bases of the junction unmatched. Germline CDR1 reads SGHVS; CDR2 reads FNYEAQ. CDR3 coding DNA: TGTGCCAGCAGCTTAGTAGGGACTAGCGGCGACTCCTACAATGAGCAGTTCTTC. Its protein is CASSLVGTSGDSYNEQFF.

The chain joins TRBV7-8 to TRBJ1-3; TRBD1 might be the D (6 bases). Germline CDR1 is SGHVS and CDR2 is FQNEAQ. This CDR3 has 16 residues. V lost 4 bases and J 0 bases, leaving 13 bases between the germline ends. In DNA, the CDR3 is TGTGCCAGCAGCTCCGCCGCCAGGGGCTCTGGAAACACCATATATTTT. Protein sequence: CASSSAARGSGNTIYF. Looking up the rest from reference TRBV7-8 and TRBJ1-3 gives the full variable domain: GAGVSQSPRYKVAKRGQDVALRCDPISGHVSLFWYQQALGQGPEFLTYFQNEAQLDKSGLPSDRFFAERPEGSVSTLKIQRTQQEDSAVYLCASSSAARGSGNTIYFGEGSWLTVV.

The rearrangement uses TRBV5-6 and TRBJ1-3, with D possibly TRBD1 on 6 matching bases. Germline CDR1 is SGHDT and CDR2 is YYEEEE. The CDR3 loop spans 15 amino acids. With 2 bases removed from V and 0 bases from J, the gap between germline ends came to 9 bases. CDR3 bases: TGTGCCAGCAGCTTAATCAGGGGCTCTGGAAACACCATATATTTT. Protein: CASSLIRGSGNTIYF.

V gene TRBV9 combines with J gene TRBJ2-5, with 7 positions matching TRBD1. The CDR3 has 13 amino acids. Per germline, CDR1 SGDLS and CDR2 YYNGEE. The ends lost 7 bases at V and 5 bases at J; junction bases unmatched: 8. CDR3 amino acids: CASEGGIGETQYF. The CDR3 nucleotides read TGTGCCAGCGAAGGGGGCATCGGGGAGACCCAGTACTTC. Supplemented by reference TRBV9 and TRBJ2-5, the full variable domain reads DSGVTQTPKHLITATGQRVTLRCSPRSGDLSVYWYQQSLDQGLQFLIQYYNGEERAKGNILERFSAQQFPDLHSELNLSSLELGDSALYFCASEGGIGETQYFGPGTRLLVL.

This chain uses TRBV7-9 with TRBJ1-5; D gene uncertain. Germline V gives CDR1 SEHNR, CDR2 FQNEAQ (reference sequence). There are 14 residues in the CDR3. Trimming took off 1 base at V and 7 bases at J, with 11 bases between the two ends. CDR3 in amino acids: CASSLGGIGQPQHF. The CDR3, as DNA: TGTGCCAGCAGCTTAGGTGGGATTGGGCAGCCCCAGCATTTT.

J is TRBJ2-1 and V is TRBV15, with 11 bases identical to TRBD2. Germline CDR1 and CDR2: LNHNV and YYDKDF (reference sequence). The ends lost 0 bases at V and 3 bases at J; junction bases unmatched: 7. The CDR3 contains 18 residues. This CDR3 reads CATSRDRVAGGLYNEQFF. The CDR3 DNA reads as TGTGCCACCAGCAGAGATAGGGTAGCGGGGGGGCTCTACAATGAGCAGTTCTTC. Full variable domain (outside the CDR3, taken from reference TRBV15 and TRBJ2-1): DAMVIQNPRYQVTQFGKPVTLSCSQTLNHNVMYWYQQKSSQAPKLLFHYYDKDFNNEADTPDNFQSRRPNTSFCFLDIRSPGLGDTAMYLCATSRDRVAGGLYNEQFFGPGTRLTVL.

This clone was seen a few times. The rearrangement links TRBV6-5 to TRBJ2-3; D is unresolved. The CDR3 sequence is 14 residues long. The V gene's germline CDR1 is MNHEY and CDR2 SVGAGI. Trimming shortened V by 4 bases and J by 4 bases, and 12 bases separated the two germline ends. CDR3 sequence reads: CASSLGALPDTQYF. DNA of the CDR3: TGTGCCAGCAGTTTGGGCGCCCTTCCAGATACGCAGTATTTT.

The chain couples TRBV7-2 to TRBJ2-2, with no clear D. The CDR3 loop spans 14 amino acids. V lost 6 bases to trimming and J lost 2 bases, with 10 bases between them. Germline assignment: CDR1 SGHTA and CDR2 FQGNSA. CDR3 nucleotides: TGTGCCAGCAGTACCGGGCCAAACACCGGGGAGCTGTTTTTT. Translated, it gives CASSTGPNTGELFF.

CDR3: CASRAETSGTYEQYF. The CDR3 DNA reads as TGTGCCAGCAGGGCGGAGACTAGCGGAACCTACGAGCAGTACTTC. The chain uses TRBV27 and TRBJ2-7; 9 bases agree with TRBD2. V shed 6 bases, J shed 2 bases, and the junction held 8 bases outside the gene matches. The CDR3 is 15 residues long. Germline values: CDR1 MNHEY, CDR2 SMNVEV (reference sequence).